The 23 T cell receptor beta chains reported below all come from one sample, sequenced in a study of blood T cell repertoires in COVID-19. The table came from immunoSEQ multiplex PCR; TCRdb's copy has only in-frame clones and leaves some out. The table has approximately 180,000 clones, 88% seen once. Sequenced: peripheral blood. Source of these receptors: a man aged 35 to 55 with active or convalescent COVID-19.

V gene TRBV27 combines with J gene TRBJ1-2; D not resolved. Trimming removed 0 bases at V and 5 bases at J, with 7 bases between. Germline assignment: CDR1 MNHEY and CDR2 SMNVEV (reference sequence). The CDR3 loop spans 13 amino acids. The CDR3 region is CASSLSAVYGYTF. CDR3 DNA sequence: TGTGCCAGCAGTTTATCGGCAGTTTATGGCTACACCTTC.

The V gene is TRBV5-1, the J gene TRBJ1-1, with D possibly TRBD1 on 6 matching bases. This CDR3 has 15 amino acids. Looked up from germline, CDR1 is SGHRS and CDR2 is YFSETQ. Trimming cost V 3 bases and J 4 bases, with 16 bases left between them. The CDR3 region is CASSSTGISSTEAFF. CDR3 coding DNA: TGCGCCAGCAGCTCTACAGGGATTTCGAGCACTGAAGCTTTCTTT. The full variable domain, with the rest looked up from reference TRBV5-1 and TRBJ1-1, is KAGVTQTPRYLIKTRGQQVTLSCSPISGHRSVSWYQQTPGQGLQFLFEYFSETQRNKGNFPGRFSGRQFSNSRSEMNVSTLELGDSALYLCASSSTGISSTEAFFGQGTRLTVV.

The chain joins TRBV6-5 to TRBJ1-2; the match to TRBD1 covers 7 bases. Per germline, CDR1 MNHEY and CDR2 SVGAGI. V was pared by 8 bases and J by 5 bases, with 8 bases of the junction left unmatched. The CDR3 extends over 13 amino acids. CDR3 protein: CASGAGGGYGYTF. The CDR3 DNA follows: TGTGCCAGCGGAGCAGGGGGTGGGTATGGCTACACCTTC.

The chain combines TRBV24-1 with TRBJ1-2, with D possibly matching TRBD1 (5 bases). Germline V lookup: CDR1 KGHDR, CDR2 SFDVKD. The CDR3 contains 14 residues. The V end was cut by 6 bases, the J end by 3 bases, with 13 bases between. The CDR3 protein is CATSQRTTDYGYTF. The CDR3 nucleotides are TGTGCCACCAGTCAGCGAACGACAGACTATGGCTACACCTTC.

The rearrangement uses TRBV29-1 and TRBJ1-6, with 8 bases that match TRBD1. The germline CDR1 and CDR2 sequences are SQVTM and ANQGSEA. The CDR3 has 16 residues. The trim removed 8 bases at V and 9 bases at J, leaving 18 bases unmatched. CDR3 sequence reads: CSTRKQGVILGSPLHF. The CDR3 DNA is TGCAGCACCAGAAAACAGGGGGTGATCTTAGGTTCACCCCTCCACTTT.

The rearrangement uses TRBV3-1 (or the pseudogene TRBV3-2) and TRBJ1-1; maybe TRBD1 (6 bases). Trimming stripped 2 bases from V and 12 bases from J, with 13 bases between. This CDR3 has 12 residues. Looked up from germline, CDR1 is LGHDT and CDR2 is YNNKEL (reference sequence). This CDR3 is CASSQRTGLPFF. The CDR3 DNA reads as TGTGCCAGCAGCCAACGTACAGGGTTGCCTTTCTTT.

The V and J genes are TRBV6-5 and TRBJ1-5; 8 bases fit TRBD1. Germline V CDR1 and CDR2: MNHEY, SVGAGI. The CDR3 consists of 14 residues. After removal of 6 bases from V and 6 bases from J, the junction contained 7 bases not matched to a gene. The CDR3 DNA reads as TGTGCCAGCAGCCTGGACAGGGATGCTCAGCCCCAGCATTTT. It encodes CASSLDRDAQPQHF.

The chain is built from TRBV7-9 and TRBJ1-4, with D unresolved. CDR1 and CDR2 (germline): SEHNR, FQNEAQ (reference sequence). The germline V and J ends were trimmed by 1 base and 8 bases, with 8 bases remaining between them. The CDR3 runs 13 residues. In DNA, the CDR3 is TGTGCCAGCAGCTTAGTGACAACCGAAAAACTGTTTTTT. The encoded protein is CASSLVTTEKLFF.

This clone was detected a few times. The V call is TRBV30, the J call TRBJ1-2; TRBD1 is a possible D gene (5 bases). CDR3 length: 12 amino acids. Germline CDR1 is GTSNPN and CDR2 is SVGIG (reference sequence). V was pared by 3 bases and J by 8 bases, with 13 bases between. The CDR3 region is CAWSSGLGGYTF. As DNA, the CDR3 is TGTGCCTGGAGCTCGGGACTTGGGGGCTACACCTTC.

This chain's CDR3 is CASSSDRDEQFF. The CDR3 DNA follows: TGTGCCAGCAGTTCCGACAGGGATGAGCAGTTCTTC. The chain has TRBV12-3 or TRBV12-4 and TRBJ2-1; 7 nucleotides agree with TRBD1. The CDR3 is made up of 12 amino acids. V gave up 4 bases and J gave up 8 bases; unmatched junction bases: 2.

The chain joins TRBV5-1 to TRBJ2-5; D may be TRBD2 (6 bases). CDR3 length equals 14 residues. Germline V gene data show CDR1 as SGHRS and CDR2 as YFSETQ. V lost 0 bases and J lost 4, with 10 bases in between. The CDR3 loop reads CASSLVGGPETQYF. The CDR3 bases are TGCGCCAGCAGCTTGGTTGGAGGGCCAGAGACCCAGTACTTC.

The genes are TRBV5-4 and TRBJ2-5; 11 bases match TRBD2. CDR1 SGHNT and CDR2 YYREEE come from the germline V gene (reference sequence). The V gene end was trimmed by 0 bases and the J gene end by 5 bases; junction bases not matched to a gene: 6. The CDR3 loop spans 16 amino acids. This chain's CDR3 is CASSLGVSGGAETQYF. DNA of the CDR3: TGTGCCAGCAGCTTGGGTGTTAGCGGGGGGGCGGAGACCCAGTACTTC.

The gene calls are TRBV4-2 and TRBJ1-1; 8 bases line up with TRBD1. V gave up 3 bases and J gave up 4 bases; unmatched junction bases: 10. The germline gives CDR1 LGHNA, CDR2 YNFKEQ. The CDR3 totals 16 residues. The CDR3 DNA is TGTGCCAGCAGCCAGATCACCAGGGGGCAGGGCACTGAAGCTTTCTTT. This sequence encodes CASSQITRGQGTEAFF.

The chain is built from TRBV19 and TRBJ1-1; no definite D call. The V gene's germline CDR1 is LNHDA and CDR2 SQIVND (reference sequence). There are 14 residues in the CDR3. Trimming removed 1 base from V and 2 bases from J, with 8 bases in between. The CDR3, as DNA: TGTGCCAGTAGTATAGGTACAGTAAACACTGAAGCTTTCTTT. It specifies CASSIGTVNTEAFF.

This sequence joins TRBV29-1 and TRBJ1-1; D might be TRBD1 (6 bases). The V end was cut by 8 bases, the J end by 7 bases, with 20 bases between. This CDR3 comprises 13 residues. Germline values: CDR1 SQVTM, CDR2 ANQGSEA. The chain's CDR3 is CSTYRAGEDEAFF. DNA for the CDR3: TGCAGCACCTACAGGGCCGGAGAAGATGAAGCTTTCTTT.

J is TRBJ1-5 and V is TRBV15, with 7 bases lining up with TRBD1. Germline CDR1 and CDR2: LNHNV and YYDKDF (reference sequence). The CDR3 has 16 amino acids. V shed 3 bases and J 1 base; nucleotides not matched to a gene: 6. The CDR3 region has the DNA TGTGCCACCAGCAGGAGGGGCAGGGGGAGCAATCAGCCCCAGCATTTT. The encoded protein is CATSRRGRGSNQPQHF.

Here the CDR3 reads CASSLGTGAIGNTEAFF. The DNA for the CDR3 is TGTGCCAGCAGTTTAGGAACAGGGGCCATAGGGAACACTGAAGCTTTCTTT. The J gene is TRBJ1-1, the V gene TRBV28; 7 positions match TRBD1. The CDR3 is 17 residues long. Germline CDR1 reads MDHEN; CDR2 reads SYDVKM. The junction had 10 bases not matched to a gene; V was cut back by 2 bases and J by 1 base. The full variable domain, completed using reference TRBV28 and TRBJ1-1, is DVKVTQSSRYLVKRTGEKVFLECVQDMDHENMFWYRQDPGLGLRLIYFSYDVKMKEKGDIPEGYSVSREKKERFSLILESASTNQTSMYLCASSLGTGAIGNTEAFFGQGTRLTVV.

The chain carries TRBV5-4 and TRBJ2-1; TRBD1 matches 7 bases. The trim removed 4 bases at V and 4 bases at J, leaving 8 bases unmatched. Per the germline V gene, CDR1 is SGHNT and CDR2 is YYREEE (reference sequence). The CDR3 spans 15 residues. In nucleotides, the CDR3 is TGTGCCAGCAGCCCCCGGGACAGCAATTACAATGAGCAGTTCTTC. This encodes CASSPRDSNYNEQFF.

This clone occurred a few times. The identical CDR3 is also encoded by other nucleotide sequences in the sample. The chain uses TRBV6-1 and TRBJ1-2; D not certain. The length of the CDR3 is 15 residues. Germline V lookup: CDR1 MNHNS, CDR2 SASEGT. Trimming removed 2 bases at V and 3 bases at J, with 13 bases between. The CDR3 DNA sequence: TGTGCCAGCAGTGAAATGGCGGGAGCTGACTATGGCTACACCTTC. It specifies CASSEMAGADYGYTF.

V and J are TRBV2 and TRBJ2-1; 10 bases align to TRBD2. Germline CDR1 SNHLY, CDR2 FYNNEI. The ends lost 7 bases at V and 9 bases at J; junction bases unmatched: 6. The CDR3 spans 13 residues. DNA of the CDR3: TGTGCCAGCAATCAAATAGCGGGAGGTGAGCAGTTCTTC. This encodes CASNQIAGGEQFF.

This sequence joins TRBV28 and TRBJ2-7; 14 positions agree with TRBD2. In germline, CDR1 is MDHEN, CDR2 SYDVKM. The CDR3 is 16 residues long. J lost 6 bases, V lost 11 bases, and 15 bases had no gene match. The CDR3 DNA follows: TGTGCCGTCGGACTAGCGGGAGGACTGGGCGGGGTCGAGCAGTACTTC. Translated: CAVGLAGGLGGVEQYF.

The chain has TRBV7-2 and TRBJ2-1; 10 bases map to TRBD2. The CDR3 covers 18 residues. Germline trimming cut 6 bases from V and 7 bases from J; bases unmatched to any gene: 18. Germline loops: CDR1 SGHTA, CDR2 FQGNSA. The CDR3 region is CASSRVHLAGEVLNEQFF. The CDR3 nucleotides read TGTGCCAGCAGTCGAGTCCACCTAGCGGGAGAGGTTTTGAATGAGCAGTTCTTC.

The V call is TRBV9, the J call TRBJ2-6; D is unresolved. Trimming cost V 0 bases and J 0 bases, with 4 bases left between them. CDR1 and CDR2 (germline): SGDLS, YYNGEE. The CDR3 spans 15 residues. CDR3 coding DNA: TGTGCCAGCAGCGTAGCTACCTCTGGGGCCAACGTCCTGACTTTC. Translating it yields CASSVATSGANVLTF. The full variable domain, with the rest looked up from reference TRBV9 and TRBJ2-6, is DSGVTQTPKHLITATGQRVTLRCSPRSGDLSVYWYQQSLDQGLQFLIQYYNGEERAKGNILERFSAQQFPDLHSELNLSSLELGDSALYFCASSVATSGANVLTFGAGSRLTVL.